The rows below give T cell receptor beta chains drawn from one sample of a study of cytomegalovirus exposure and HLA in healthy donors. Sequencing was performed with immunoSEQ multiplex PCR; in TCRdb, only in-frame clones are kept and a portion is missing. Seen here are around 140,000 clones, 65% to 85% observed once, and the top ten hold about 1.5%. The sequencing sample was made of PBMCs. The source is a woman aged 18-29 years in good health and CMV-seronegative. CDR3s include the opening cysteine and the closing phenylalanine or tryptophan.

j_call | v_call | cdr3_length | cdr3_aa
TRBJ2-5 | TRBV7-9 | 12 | CSSSQNGETQYF
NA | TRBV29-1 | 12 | CSVTGDPYEQYF
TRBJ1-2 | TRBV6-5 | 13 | CASSLTGRDGYTF
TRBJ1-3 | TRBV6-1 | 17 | CASSVIRDTLSGNTIYF
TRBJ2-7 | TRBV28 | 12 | CASNSGTYEQYF
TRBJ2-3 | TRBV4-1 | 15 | CASSQDHQGGDTQYF
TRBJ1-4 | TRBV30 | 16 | CAWSEGSLGANEKLFF
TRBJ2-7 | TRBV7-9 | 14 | CASSRAGTGYEQYF
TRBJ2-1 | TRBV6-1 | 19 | CASSVDGTSGESSYNEQFF
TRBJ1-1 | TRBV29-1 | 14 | CSPEGPQGGTEAFF
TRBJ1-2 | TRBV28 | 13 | CASTPLPVYGYTF
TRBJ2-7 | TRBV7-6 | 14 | CASSRWRPVYEQYF
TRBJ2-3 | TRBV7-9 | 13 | CASSLVLPDTQYF
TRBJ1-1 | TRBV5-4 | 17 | CASSLGRGPDMNTEAFF
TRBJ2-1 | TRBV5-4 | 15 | CASNPGTRIYNEQFF
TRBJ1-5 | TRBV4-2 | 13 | CASSQGRGQPQHF
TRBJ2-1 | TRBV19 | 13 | CASSIRESNEQFF
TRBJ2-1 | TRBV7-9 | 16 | CASSLKGLAFNNEQFF
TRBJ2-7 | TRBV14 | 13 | CASSPRDSYEQYF
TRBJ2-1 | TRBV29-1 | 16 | CSVLLLSGTIYNEQFF
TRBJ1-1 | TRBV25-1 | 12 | CASRLTRGEAFF
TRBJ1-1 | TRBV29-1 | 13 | CSAEVGGGTEAFF
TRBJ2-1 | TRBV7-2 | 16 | CASSLHGTSGSFEQFF
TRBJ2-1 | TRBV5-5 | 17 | CASSLRFASGSLDEQFF
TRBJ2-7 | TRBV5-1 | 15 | CASSLASGRPREQYF
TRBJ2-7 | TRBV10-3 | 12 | CAGGTSGYEQYF
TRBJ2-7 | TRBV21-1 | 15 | CASSKEDRGKYEQYF
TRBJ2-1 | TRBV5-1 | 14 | CASSLRVTGDEQFF
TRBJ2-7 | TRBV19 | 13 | CASSIAVTYEQYF
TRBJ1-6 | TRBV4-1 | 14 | CASSLRQGNSPLHF
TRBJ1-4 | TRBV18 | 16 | CASSPPSQGYNEKLFF
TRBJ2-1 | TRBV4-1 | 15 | CASSIGTSVYNEQFF
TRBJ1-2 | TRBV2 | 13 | CASTLDRENGYTF
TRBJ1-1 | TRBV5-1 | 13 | CASSIGQSTEAFF
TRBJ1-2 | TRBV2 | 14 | CASSGSGRGYGYTF
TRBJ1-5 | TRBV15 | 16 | CATSRGQGLGYQPQHF
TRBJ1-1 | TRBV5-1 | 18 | CASSSTPGDPSRVTEAFF
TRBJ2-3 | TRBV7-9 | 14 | CSSAGGAGIDTQYF
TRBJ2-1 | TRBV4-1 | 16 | CASSLKLAGVNNEQFF
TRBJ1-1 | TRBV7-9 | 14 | CASSLYGGNTEAFF
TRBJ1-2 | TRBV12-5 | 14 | CASGLYRSLYGYTF